These T cell receptor beta chains were read from a single sample in a study of T-cell memory formation after mild COVID-19. Via MiXCR, TCRdb re-called the 5' RACE reads, giving one row per CDR3 protein. The sample has about 160,000 distinct CDR3 sequences; roughly 30% are singletons. The specimen was PBMCs or a T cell subset sorted from them (not recorded which). These TCRs come from an adult woman who had mild COVID-19 (a few samples of this study predate the infection). Cell type and time point are not known. Both conserved end residues are part of each CDR3.

cdr3_aa | v_call
CASSLKGYHYSYEQYF | TRBV27
CATSDLSAYSGYTF | TRBV24-1
CATSRDKWGYEQYF | TRBV15
CATSEAGDVTEAFF | TRBV24-1
CATSRGRWGAYNEQFF | TRBV15
CASTTGQGNSYEQYF | TRBV18
CASSQESVNTIYF | TRBV3-1
CSSKLERTETNYGYTF | TRBV29-1
CASAKGGPSNTGELFF | TRBV5-1
CASSSSWGTSGGIETQYF | TRBV12-3/TRBV12-4
CSGRTGQNTGELFF | TRBV29-1
CASSRDLGLAVNTGELFF | TRBV14
CASSLSAGIPYNEQFF | TRBV11-2
CASSRGGGYTF | TRBV5-5
CASTREWNEQFF | TRBV7-9
CASSPSLAGAARNEQFF | TRBV18
CSVESWVDSSTDTQYF | TRBV29-1
CASSPTDTGELFF | TRBV2
CASSAGTGNQPQHF | TRBV25-1
CASSLEGSGEAFF | TRBV5-5
CASRSTGTSGNQDGELFF | TRBV6-5
CASSLFQNEQFF | TRBV5-1
CASSFRDRGISSTDTQYF | TRBV5-1
CSVAGGRSGELFF | TRBV29-1
CASSTRDLLTGELFF | TRBV23-1
CASIAYGLTEAFF | TRBV6-6